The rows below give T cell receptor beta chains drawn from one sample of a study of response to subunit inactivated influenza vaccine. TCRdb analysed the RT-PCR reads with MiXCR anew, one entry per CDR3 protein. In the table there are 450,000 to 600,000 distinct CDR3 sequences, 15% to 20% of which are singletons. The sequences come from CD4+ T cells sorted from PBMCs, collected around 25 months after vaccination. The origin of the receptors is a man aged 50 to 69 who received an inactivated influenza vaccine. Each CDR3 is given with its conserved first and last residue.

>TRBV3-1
CASSQLAGGNEQFF
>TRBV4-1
CASSLRLGRGASYNEQFF
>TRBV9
CASSADNRGTEAFF
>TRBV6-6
CASSPPPRNEQFF
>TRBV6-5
CASSYGGHEQYF
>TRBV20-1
CSARSTSGRTYEQYF
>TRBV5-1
CASSLNRAQETQYF
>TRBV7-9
CAGSRRRLDSGETQYF
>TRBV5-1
CASSHGQGAYEQYF
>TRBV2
CASSDIRGDLETQYF
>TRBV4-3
CASSQGFNTGELFF
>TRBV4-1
CASSRTPFSYNEQFF
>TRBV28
CASTFFGTANSPLHF
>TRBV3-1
CASSPPGLVDSEQFF
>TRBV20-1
CSARWTLHSNQPQHF
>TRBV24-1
CATSPTGLGTGELFF
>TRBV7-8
CASSFSSRTYEQYF
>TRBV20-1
CSGSKTSGSRDTQYF
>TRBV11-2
CASSRGLRTRISSGNTIYF
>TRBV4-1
CASSRGQGFTGELFF
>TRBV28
CASRTTGGKMETQYF
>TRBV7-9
CASNLERVDGYTF
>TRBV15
CATSRDLAAYGYTF
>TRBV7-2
CASSASSGADTQYF
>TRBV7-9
CASSSPLAGLGDTQYF
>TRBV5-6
CASSPRLAGGPLTNTGELFF
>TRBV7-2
CASSPQGGDTIYF
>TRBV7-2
CASSRQGANEKLFF
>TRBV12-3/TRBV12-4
CATTGTSPWNEQFF
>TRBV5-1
CASSSRTGAAKNIQYF
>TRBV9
CASSVDRQRSGNTIYF
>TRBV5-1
CASSPRQGKDTEAFF
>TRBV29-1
CSGSGTSGNPQETQYF
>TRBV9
CASSVLQQETQYF
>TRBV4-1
CASSQEVGHSYNEQFF
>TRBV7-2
CASSSDRGPYEQYF
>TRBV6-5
CASIGAGELFF
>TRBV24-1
CATSDNQADRSYNEQFF
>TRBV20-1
CSARPGQGVNTIYF
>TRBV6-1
CASSTTGGQETQYF
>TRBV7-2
CASSLGDRTQYF
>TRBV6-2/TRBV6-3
CASSKLQGAPYEQYF